Sequencing of this TCR beta chain was carried out in a study of cytomegalovirus exposure and HLA in healthy donors. General study points: A prior analysis recorded that most TCR beta V segments were productive about 87% or about 30% of the time. In a later analysis, a missense DCLRE1C variant was linked to TCR beta V- and J-gene trimming. The authors enumerated 150 to 200 TCR beta chains as linked to cytomegalovirus.

Germline V gene lookup returns CDR1 MNHEY and CDR2 SMNVEV (reference sequence). This CDR3 has 15 amino acids. V shed 6 bases, J shed 4 bases, and the junction held 10 bases outside the gene matches. Details on this clone: The antigen remains undetermined.

Primers: 60 Vbeta forward and 13 Jbeta reverse. Data came from immunoSEQ multiplex PCR; TCRdb stores just in-frame clones and leaves some out. The data hold around 210,000 clones, with around 79% observed a single time. This chain links TRBV27 with TRBJ1-2; 8 nucleotides align to TRBD1. Sequencing used PBMCs. The sequence came from a male donor in good health and CMV-seropositive. This CDR3 reads CASRLTGVGPYGYTF. CDR3 in DNA: TGTGCCAGCAGGTTGACAGGGGTTGGTCCCTATGGCTACACCTTC.